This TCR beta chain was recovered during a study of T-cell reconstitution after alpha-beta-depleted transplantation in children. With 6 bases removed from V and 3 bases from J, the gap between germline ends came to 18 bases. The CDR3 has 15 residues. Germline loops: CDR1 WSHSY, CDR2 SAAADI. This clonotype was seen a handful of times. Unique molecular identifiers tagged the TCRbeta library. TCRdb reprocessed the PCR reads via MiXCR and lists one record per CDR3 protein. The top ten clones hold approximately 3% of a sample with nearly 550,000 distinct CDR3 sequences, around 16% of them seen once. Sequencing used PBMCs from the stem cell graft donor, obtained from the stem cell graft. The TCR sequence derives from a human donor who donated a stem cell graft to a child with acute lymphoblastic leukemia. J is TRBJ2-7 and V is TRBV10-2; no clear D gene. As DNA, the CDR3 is TGCGCCAGCAGCTCAGTACCGGGCCCCCACTACGAGCAGTACTTC. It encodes CASSSVPGPHYEQYF.